This T cell receptor (beta chain) derives from a study of tumor-infiltrating lymphocytes in oesophageal squamous cell carcinoma. The CDR3 has 13 amino acids. Germline loops: CDR1 SGHVS, CDR2 FQNEAQ. Concerning this clonotype itself: The junction departs from the called germline gene at one end, perhaps through a read error.

TCRdb processed the PCR reads anew with MiXCR; each CDR3 protein has one entry. The sample yields roughly 10,000 distinct CDR3 sequences, 63% seen once. This chain links TRBV7-8 with TRBJ2-5; D remains ambiguous. The source is a female donor with esophageal squamous cell carcinoma. What was sequenced was esophageal tumor tissue. The chain's CDR3 is CASSLLRDSPLHF. The CDR3 coding sequence is TGTGCCAGCAGCTTATTACGTGATTCACCCCTCCACTTC. Together with reference TRBV7-8 and TRBJ2-5, the CDR3 gives the full variable domain: GAGVSQSPRYKVAKRGQDVALRCDPISGHVSLFWYQQALGQGPEFLTYFQNEAQLDKSGLPSDRFFAERPEGSVSTLKIQRTQQEDSAVYLCASSLLRDSPLHFGPGTRLLVL.